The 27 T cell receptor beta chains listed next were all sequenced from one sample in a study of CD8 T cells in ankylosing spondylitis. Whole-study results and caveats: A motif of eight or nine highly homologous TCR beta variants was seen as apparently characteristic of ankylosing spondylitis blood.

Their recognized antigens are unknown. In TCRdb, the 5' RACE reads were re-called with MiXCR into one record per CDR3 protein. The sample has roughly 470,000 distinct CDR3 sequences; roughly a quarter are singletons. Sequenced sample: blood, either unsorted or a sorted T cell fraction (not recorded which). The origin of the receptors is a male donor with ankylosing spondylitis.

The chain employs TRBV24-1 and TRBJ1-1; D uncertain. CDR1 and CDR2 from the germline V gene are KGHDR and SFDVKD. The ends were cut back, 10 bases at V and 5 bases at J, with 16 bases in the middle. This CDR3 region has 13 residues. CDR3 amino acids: CATSGYAGTEAFF. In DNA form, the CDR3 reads TGTGCCACGTCTGGTTACGCGGGGACTGAAGCTTTCTTT.

As DNA, the CDR3 is TGTGCCAGCAGCAGAGCAGGGGGAGTAAGCTCTGGCTACACCTTC. It specifies CASSRAGGVSSGYTF. The J gene is TRBJ1-2, the V gene TRBV11-3, with 7 bases lining up with TRBD1. The CDR3 is 15 residues long. Germline V gene data show CDR1 as SGHNT and CDR2 as YENEEA. After removal of 5 bases from V and 7 bases from J, the junction contained 13 bases not matched to a gene.

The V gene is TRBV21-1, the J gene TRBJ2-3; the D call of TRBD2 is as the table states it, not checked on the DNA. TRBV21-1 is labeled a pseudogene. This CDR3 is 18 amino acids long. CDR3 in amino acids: CASSNSLREGWTTDTQYF. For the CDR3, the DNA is TGTGCCAGCAGCAATTCCCTGAGGGAGGGGTGGACCACAGATACGCAGTATTTT.

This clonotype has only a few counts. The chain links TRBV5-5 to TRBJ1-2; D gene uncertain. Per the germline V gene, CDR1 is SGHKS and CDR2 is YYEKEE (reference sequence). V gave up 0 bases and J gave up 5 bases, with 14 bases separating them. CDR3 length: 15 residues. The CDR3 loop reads CASSLASVNPYGYTF. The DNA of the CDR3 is TGTGCCAGCAGCTTGGCTTCGGTTAACCCATATGGCTACACCTTC. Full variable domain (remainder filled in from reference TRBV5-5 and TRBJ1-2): DAGVTQSPTHLIKTRGQQVTLRCSPISGHKSVSWYQQVLGQGPQFIFQYYEKEERGRGNFPDRFSARQFPNYSSELNVNALLLGDSALYLCASSLASVNPYGYTFGSGTRLTVV.

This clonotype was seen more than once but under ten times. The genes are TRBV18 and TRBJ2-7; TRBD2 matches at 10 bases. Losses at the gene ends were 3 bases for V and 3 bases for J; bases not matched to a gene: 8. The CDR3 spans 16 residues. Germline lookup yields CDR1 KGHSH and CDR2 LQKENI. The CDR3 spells CASSPSLAGDLYEQYV. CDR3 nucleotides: TGTGCCAGCTCACCTTCGCTAGCGGGAGACCTCTACGAGCAGTACGTC.

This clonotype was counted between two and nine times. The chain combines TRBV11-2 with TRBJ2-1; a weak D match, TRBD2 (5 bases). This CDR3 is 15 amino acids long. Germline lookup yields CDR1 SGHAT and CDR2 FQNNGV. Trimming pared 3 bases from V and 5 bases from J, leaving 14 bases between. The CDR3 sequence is CASSLSGLEDNEQFF. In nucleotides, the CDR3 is TGTGCCAGCAGCTTGTCGGGGTTGGAAGACAATGAGCAGTTCTTC.

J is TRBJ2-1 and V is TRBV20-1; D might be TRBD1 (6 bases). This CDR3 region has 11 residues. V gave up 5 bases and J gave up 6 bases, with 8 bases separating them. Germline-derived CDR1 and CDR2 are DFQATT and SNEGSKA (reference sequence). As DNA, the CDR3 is TGCAGTGCTCTAGGGGGCAATGAGCAGTTCTTC. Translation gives CSALGGNEQFF.

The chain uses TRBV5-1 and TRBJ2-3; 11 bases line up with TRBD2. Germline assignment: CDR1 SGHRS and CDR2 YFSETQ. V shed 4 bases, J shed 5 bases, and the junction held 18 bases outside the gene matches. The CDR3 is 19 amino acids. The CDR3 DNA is TGCGCCAGCAGCCCGGTTTCCGTTGTAGGACTAGCGGGCGGAGATACGCAGTATTTT. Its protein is CASSPVSVVGLAGGDTQYF.

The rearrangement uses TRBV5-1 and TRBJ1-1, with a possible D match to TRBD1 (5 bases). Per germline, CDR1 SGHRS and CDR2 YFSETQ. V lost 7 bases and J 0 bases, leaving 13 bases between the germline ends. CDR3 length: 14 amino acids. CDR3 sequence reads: CASRPDSLNTEAFF. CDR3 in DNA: TGCGCCAGCCGCCCCGACAGTTTGAACACTGAAGCTTTCTTT.

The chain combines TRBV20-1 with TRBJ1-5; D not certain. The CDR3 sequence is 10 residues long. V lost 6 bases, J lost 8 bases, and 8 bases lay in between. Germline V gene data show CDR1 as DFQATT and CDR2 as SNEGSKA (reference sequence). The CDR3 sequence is CSAPREPQHF. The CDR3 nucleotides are TGCAGTGCCCCGAGGGAGCCCCAGCATTTT.

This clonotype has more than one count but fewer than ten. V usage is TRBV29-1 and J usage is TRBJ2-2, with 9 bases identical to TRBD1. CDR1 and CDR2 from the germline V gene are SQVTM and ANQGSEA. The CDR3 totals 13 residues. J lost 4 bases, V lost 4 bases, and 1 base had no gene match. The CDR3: CSVGDRVTGELFF. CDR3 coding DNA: TGCAGCGTTGGGGACAGGGTCACCGGGGAGCTGTTTTTT.

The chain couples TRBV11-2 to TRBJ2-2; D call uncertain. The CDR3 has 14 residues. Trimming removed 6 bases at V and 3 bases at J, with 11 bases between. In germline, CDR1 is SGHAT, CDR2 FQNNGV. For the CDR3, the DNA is TGTGCCAGCAGACCCCCCCAGGACACCGGGGAGCTGTTTTTT. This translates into CASRPPQDTGELFF.

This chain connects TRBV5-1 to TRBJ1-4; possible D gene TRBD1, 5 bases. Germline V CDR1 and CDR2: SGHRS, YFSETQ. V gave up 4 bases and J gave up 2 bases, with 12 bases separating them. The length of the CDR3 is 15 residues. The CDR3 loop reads CASSLEGRTNEKLFF. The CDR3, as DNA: TGCGCCAGCAGCCTGGAGGGACGGACTAATGAAAAACTGTTTTTT.

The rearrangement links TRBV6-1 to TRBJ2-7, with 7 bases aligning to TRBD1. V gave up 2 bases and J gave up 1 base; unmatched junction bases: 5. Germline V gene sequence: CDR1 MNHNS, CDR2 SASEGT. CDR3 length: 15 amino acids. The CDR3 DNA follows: TGTGCCAGCAGTGAATGGGACAGAACTTCCTACGAGCAGTACTTC. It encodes CASSEWDRTSYEQYF.

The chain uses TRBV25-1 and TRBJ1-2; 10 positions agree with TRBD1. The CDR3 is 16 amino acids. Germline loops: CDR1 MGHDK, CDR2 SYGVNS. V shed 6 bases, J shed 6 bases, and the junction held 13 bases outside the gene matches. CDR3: CASSAYDGTGEDGYTF. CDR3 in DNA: TGTGCCAGCAGCGCGTACGATGGGACAGGGGAGGATGGCTACACCTTC.

CDR3 bases: TGTGCCACCAGCGCACAGGGGGACACTGAAGCTTTCTTT. Residues: CATSAQGDTEAFF. This chain connects TRBV15 to TRBJ1-1, with 8 bases lining up with TRBD1. The CDR3 spans 13 residues. V shed 5 bases and J 3 bases; nucleotides not matched to a gene: 2. CDR1 and CDR2 (germline): LNHNV, YYDKDF (reference sequence).

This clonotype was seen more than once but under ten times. CDR3 bases: TGCAGTGCTAACGGGGCCCCGGGACTAGCATCCTACAATGAGCAGTTCTTC. Its translation is CSANGAPGLASYNEQFF. This chain joins TRBV20-1 and TRBJ2-1; 9 bases align to TRBD2. The V segment lost 4 bases and the J segment 1 base; nucleotides outside the gene matches: 11. In germline, CDR1 is DFQATT, CDR2 SNEGSKA (reference sequence). This CDR3 region has 17 residues.

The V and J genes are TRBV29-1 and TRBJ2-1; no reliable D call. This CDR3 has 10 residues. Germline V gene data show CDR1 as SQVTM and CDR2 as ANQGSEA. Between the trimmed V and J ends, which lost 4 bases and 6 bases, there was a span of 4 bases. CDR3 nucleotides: TGCAGCGTTGGTCCCAATGAGCAGTTCTTC. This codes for CSVGPNEQFF.

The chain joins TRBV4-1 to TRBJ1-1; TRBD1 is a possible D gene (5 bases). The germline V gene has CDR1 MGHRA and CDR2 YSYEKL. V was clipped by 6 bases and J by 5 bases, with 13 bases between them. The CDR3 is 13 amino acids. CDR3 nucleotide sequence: TGCGCCAGCAGATCAGGGTTTTTGACTGAAGCTTTCTTT. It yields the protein CASRSGFLTEAFF.

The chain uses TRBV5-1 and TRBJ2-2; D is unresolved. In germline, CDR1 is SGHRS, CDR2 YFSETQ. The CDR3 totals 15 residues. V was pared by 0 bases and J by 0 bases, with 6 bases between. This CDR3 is CASSLDITNTGELFF. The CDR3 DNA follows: TGCGCCAGCAGCTTGGACATCACGAACACCGGGGAGCTGTTTTTT. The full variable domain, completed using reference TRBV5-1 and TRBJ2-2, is KAGVTQTPRYLIKTRGQQVTLSCSPISGHRSVSWYQQTPGQGLQFLFEYFSETQRNKGNFPGRFSGRQFSNSRSEMNVSTLELGDSALYLCASSLDITNTGELFFGEGSRLTVL.

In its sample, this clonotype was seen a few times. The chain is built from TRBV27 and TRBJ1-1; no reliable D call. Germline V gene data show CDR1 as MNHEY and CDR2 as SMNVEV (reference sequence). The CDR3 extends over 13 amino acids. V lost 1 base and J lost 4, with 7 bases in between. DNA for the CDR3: TGTGCCAGCAGTTTATTCCCGTCCACTGAAGCTTTCTTT. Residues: CASSLFPSTEAFF.

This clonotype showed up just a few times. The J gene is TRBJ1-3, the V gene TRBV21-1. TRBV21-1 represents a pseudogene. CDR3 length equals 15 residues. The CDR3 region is CASSRAAWSMDTIYF. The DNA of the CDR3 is TGTGCCAGCAGCAGAGCGGCTTGGAGTATGGACACCATATATTTT.

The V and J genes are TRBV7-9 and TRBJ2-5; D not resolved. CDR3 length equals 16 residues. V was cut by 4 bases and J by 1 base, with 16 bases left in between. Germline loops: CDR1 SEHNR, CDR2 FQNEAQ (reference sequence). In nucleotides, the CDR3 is TGTGCCAGCAGCTCCCCCGGGTGGGCCCCCCAAGAGACCCAGTACTTC. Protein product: CASSSPGWAPQETQYF.

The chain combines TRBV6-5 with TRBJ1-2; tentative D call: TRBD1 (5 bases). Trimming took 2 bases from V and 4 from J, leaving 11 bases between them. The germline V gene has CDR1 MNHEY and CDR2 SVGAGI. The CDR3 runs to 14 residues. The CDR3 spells CASSYRGPSYGYTF. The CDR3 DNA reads TGTGCCAGCAGTTACAGGGGCCCTAGCTATGGCTACACCTTC.

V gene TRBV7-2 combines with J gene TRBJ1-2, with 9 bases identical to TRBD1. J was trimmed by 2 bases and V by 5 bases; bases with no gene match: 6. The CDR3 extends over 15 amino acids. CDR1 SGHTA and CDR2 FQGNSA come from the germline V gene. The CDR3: CASSTRDRVNYGYTF. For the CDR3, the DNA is TGTGCCAGCAGCACCCGGGACAGGGTGAACTATGGCTACACCTTC.

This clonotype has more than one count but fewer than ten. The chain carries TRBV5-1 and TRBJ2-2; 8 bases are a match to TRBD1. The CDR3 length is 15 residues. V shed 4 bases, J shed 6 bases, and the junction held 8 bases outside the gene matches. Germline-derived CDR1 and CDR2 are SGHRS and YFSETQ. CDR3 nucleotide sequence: TGCGCCAGCAGCCTGGTGGACAGGGAAGCCGGGGAGCTGTTTTTT. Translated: CASSLVDREAGELFF.

Here the CDR3 reads CASSSRTGGRYGYTF. CDR3 DNA sequence: TGTGCCAGCAGCTCCCGGACCGGGGGAAGATATGGCTACACCTTC. The rearrangement links TRBV11-2 to TRBJ1-2; maybe TRBD1 (5 bases). With 4 bases removed from V and 5 bases from J, the gap between germline ends came to 17 bases. Germline CDR1 reads SGHAT; CDR2 reads FQNNGV. The CDR3 length is 15 residues.